A selection of T cell receptor beta chains follows, all from one sample in a study of shared clonotypes between healthy human individuals. Profiling relied on immunoSEQ multiplex PCR, and the TCRdb table lists in-frame clones only, not all of them. The repertoire includes nearly 1 million clones, around 80% of them detected once, and roughly 1.5% sits in the top ten. Sequencing was done on a sample of memory CD4+ T cells sorted from blood. Source of these receptors: a man in his late teens or twenties in good health. Each CDR3 is given with its conserved first and last residue. A D gene is named only where the DNA matches it firmly. Clone size is shown for a subset of rows, as once, few, many or a class of expanded clone.

>TRBV4-3|-|TRBJ1-6|-
CASSQVWAGNNSPLHF
TGCGCCAGCAGCCAAGTTTGGGCAGGGAATAATTCACCCCTCCACTTT
>TRBV7-2|-|TRBJ1-6|-
CASSLNRAGVGSPLHF
TGTGCCAGCAGCTTAAATCGGGCAGGGGTAGGATCACCCCTCCACTTT
>TRBV18|-|TRBJ1-2|-
CASSPGLPVGYGYTF
TGTGCCAGCTCACCGGGTTTGCCAGTAGGGTATGGCTACACCTTC
>TRBV7-2|-|TRBJ1-1|-
CASSLVSGLSNTEAFF
TGTGCCAGCAGCTTAGTTTCAGGGCTATCGAACACTGAAGCTTTCTTT
>TRBV2|TRBD1|TRBJ2-7|-
CASRPGQGPYEQYF
TGTGCCAGCAGGCCCGGACAGGGGCCCTACGAGCAGTACTTC
>TRBV7-9|-|TRBJ2-3|-
CASITLLPDTQYF
TGTGCCAGCATCACCCTCTTACCAGATACGCAGTATTTT
>TRBV27|TRBD1|TRBJ2-7|-
CASRIQGAAAEQYF
TGTGCCAGCAGAATACAGGGGGCTGCGGCCGAGCAGTACTTC
>TRBV11-2|-|TRBJ2-5|few
CASSTLTSVKTGQETQYF
TGTGCCAGCAGCACCCTCACAAGCGTCAAGACCGGGCAAGAGACCCAGTACTTC
>TRBV5-1|-|TRBJ2-3|-
CASSVATNTQYF
TGCGCCAGCAGCGTGGCGACAAATACGCAGTATTTT
>TRBV6-1|-|TRBJ1-1|-
CASSEVTLKPNTEAFF
TGTGCCAGCAGTGAAGTGACCCTAAAACCGAACACTGAAGCTTTCTTT
>TRBV10-2|-|TRBJ2-7|-
CASSGPGRSYEQYF
TGCGCCAGCAGCGGACCGGGACGCTCCTACGAGCAGTACTTC
>TRBV6-5|-|TRBJ1-3|-
CASSYDSSGNTIYF
TGTGCCAGCAGTTACGACAGCTCTGGAAACACCATATATTTT
>TRBV30|-|TRBJ1-1|-
CAWSVSGRTMNTEAFF
TGTGCCTGGAGTGTAAGTGGACGGACTATGAACACTGAAGCTTTCTTT
>TRBV6-5|-|TRBJ1-3|-
CASRSPGMYGNTIYF
TGTGCCAGCAGGAGCCCAGGGATGTACGGAAACACCATATATTTT
>TRBV5-1|-|TRBJ1-1|-
CASSFVGNTEAFF
TGCGCCAGCAGCTTTGTCGGGAACACTGAAGCTTTCTTT
>TRBV7-2|TRBD2|TRBJ2-1|few
CASSRLAGVRNEQFF
TGTGCCAGCAGCCGTCTAGCGGGAGTACGTAATGAGCAGTTCTTC
>TRBV7-2|-|TRBJ1-6|-
CASSLVDGWSSYNSPLHF
TGTGCCAGCAGCTTAGTCGACGGCTGGAGCTCCTATAATTCACCCCTCCACTTT
>TRBV6-5|-|TRBJ2-2|many
CASSYSQGITGELFF
TGTGCCAGCAGTTACTCGCAGGGGATCACCGGGGAGCTGTTTTTT
>TRBV27|-|TRBJ2-5|-
CASSEGRRQETQYF
TGTGCCAGCAGTGAAGGACGGAGACAAGAGACCCAGTACTTC
>TRBV28|TRBD1|TRBJ1-6|few
CASSLSGTGGSNSPLHF
TGTGCCAGCAGTTTATCCGGGACAGGGGGTAGTAATTCACCCCTCCACTTT
>TRBV11-2|-|TRBJ2-7|-
CASSLSLGTYEQYF
TGTGCCAGCAGCTTATCCTTGGGGACCTACGAGCAGTACTTC
>TRBV15|-|TRBJ2-7|-
CATSRDRQDEQYF
TGTGCCACCAGCAGAGATAGGCAGGACGAGCAGTACTTC
>TRBV5-4|-|TRBJ2-7|-
CASSFEAGRSYEQYF
TGTGCCAGCAGCTTTGAGGCAGGGAGGTCCTACGAGCAGTACTTC
>TRBV9|-|TRBJ2-1|few
CASSVTSGTDEQFF
TGTGCCAGCAGCGTAACAAGCGGGACAGATGAGCAGTTCTTC
>TRBV18|TRBD1|TRBJ2-7|-
CASSPGQAFSYEQYF
TGTGCCAGCTCCCCCGGACAGGCCTTCTCCTACGAGCAGTACTTC
>TRBV28|-|TRBJ2-7|-
CASSQAEPYEQYF
TGTGCCAGCAGCCAGGCAGAACCCTACGAGCAGTACTTC
>TRBV23-1|TRBD1|TRBJ1-2|-
CASSSNRGRPYGYTF
TGCGCCAGCAGTTCTAACAGGGGGCGCCCGTATGGCTACACCTTC
>TRBV7-7|-|TRBJ1-6|-
CASSPERGSPLHF
TGTGCTAGCAGCCCCGAAAGGGGTTCACCCCTCCACTTT
>TRBV7-2|-|TRBJ1-1|-
CASSSQLNTEAFF
TGTGCCAGCAGCTCGCAATTGAACACTGAAGCTTTCTTT
>TRBV11-2|-|TRBJ1-6|once
CASSLTGSPLHF
TGTGCCAGCAGCTTGACGGGCTCACCCCTCCACTTT
>TRBV7-6|-|TRBJ2-1|-
CASSLAVGVPRNEQFF
TGTGCCAGCAGCTTAGCAGTGGGGGTACCACGGAATGAGCAGTTCTTC
>TRBV18|TRBD2|TRBJ2-1|-
CASSPGAIAGRYEQFF
TGTGCCAGCTCACCTGGCGCAATAGCGGGAAGGTATGAGCAGTTCTTC
>TRBV28|-|TRBJ1-4|-
CASSLPTGTNEKLFF
TGTGCCAGCAGTTTACCGACAGGCACTAATGAAAAACTGTTTTTT
>TRBV9|TRBD2|TRBJ2-3|-
CASSVVDSGGSQYF
TGTGCCAGCAGCGTAGTTGATAGCGGGGGGTCGCAGTATTTT
>TRBV6-1|-|TRBJ1-5|few
CASSEAGRNQPQHF
TGTGCCAGCAGTGAAGCGGGGAGGAATCAGCCCCAGCATTTT
>TRBV29-1|TRBD1|TRBJ2-5|-
CSVAGTAQETQYF
TGCAGCGTCGCAGGGACAGCACAAGAGACCCAGTACTTC
>TRBV9|TRBD2|TRBJ2-2|once
CASSAPGTSGILGGELFF
TGTGCCAGCAGCGCCCCTGGGACTAGCGGGATTTTAGGCGGGGAGCTGTTTTTT
>TRBV7-9|TRBD1|TRBJ1-1|-
CASSLAGTANTEAFF
TGTGCCAGCAGCTTGGCCGGGACAGCGAACACTGAAGCTTTCTTT
>TRBV30|TRBD1|TRBJ2-3|-
CAWSRDSVTDTQYF
TGTGCCTGGAGCCGGGACAGCGTCACAGATACGCAGTATTTT
>TRBV7-3|-|TRBJ2-7|few
CASSLQGGNSYEQYF
TGTGCCAGCAGCTTACAAGGCGGAAACTCCTACGAGCAGTACTTC
>TRBV5-1|TRBD2|TRBJ2-1|-
CASSLAGLAGGPGSYNEQFF
TGCGCCAGCAGCTTGGCTGGACTAGCGGGAGGGCCAGGGTCCTACAATGAGCAGTTCTTC
>TRBV5-8|TRBD2|TRBJ2-1|-
CASSSDPSGRAGGNEQFF
TGTGCCAGCAGCTCCGACCCTAGCGGGAGGGCCGGGGGTAATGAGCAGTTCTTC
>TRBV28|-|TRBJ1-6|once
CASRPRGLGNNSPLHF
TGTGCCAGCAGGCCTCGAGGTCTAGGGAATAATTCACCCCTCCACTTT
>TRBV6-1|-|TRBJ1-5|-
CASSDQIGNQPQHF
TGTGCCAGCAGTGACCAAATAGGCAATCAGCCCCAGCATTTT
>TRBV6-1|-|TRBJ1-1|-
CASSVSQVNTEAFF
TGTGCCAGCAGTGTGAGCCAGGTGAACACTGAAGCTTTCTTT
>TRBV7-9|-|TRBJ2-2|-
CASSLDGFTGELFF
TGTGCCAGCAGCTTAGACGGGTTCACCGGGGAGCTGTTTTTT
>TRBV7-6|TRBD2|TRBJ2-5|once
CASSLGTSVGQETQYF
TGTGCCAGCAGCCTTGGGACTAGTGTGGGTCAAGAGACCCAGTACTTC
>TRBV4-2|-|TRBJ1-2|-
CASSPVGTGGYTF
TGTGCCAGCAGCCCCGTAGGGACGGGTGGCTACACCTTC
>TRBV2|-|TRBJ1-5|-
CASSEGEYSNQPQHF
TGTGCCAGCAGTGAAGGGGAATATAGCAATCAGCCCCAGCATTTT
>TRBV28|-|TRBJ2-3|-
CASTGWVTDTQYF
TGTGCCAGTACGGGCTGGGTGACAGATACGCAGTATTTT
>TRBV6-1|-|TRBJ1-1|many
CASQRGLNTEAFF
TGTGCCAGCCAGAGGGGATTGAACACTGAAGCTTTCTTT
>TRBV10-3|TRBD1|TRBJ1-2|many
CAISAGTEIYGYTF
TGTGCCATCAGTGCGGGGACAGAGATCTATGGCTACACCTTC